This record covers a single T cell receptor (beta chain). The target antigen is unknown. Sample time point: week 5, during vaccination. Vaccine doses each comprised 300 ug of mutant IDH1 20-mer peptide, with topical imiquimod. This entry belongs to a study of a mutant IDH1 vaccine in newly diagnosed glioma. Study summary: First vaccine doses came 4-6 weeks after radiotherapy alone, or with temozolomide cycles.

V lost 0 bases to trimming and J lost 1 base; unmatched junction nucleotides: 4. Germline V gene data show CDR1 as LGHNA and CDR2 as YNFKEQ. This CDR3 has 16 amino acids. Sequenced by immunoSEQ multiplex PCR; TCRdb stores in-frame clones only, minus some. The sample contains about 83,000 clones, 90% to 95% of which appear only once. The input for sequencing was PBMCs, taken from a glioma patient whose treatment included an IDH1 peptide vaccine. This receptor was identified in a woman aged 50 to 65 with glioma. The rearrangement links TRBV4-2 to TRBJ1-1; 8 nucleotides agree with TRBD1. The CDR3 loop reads CASSQDAGQGNTEAFF. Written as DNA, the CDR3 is TGTGCCAGCAGCCAAGATGCAGGACAGGGGAACACTGAAGCTTTCTTT.